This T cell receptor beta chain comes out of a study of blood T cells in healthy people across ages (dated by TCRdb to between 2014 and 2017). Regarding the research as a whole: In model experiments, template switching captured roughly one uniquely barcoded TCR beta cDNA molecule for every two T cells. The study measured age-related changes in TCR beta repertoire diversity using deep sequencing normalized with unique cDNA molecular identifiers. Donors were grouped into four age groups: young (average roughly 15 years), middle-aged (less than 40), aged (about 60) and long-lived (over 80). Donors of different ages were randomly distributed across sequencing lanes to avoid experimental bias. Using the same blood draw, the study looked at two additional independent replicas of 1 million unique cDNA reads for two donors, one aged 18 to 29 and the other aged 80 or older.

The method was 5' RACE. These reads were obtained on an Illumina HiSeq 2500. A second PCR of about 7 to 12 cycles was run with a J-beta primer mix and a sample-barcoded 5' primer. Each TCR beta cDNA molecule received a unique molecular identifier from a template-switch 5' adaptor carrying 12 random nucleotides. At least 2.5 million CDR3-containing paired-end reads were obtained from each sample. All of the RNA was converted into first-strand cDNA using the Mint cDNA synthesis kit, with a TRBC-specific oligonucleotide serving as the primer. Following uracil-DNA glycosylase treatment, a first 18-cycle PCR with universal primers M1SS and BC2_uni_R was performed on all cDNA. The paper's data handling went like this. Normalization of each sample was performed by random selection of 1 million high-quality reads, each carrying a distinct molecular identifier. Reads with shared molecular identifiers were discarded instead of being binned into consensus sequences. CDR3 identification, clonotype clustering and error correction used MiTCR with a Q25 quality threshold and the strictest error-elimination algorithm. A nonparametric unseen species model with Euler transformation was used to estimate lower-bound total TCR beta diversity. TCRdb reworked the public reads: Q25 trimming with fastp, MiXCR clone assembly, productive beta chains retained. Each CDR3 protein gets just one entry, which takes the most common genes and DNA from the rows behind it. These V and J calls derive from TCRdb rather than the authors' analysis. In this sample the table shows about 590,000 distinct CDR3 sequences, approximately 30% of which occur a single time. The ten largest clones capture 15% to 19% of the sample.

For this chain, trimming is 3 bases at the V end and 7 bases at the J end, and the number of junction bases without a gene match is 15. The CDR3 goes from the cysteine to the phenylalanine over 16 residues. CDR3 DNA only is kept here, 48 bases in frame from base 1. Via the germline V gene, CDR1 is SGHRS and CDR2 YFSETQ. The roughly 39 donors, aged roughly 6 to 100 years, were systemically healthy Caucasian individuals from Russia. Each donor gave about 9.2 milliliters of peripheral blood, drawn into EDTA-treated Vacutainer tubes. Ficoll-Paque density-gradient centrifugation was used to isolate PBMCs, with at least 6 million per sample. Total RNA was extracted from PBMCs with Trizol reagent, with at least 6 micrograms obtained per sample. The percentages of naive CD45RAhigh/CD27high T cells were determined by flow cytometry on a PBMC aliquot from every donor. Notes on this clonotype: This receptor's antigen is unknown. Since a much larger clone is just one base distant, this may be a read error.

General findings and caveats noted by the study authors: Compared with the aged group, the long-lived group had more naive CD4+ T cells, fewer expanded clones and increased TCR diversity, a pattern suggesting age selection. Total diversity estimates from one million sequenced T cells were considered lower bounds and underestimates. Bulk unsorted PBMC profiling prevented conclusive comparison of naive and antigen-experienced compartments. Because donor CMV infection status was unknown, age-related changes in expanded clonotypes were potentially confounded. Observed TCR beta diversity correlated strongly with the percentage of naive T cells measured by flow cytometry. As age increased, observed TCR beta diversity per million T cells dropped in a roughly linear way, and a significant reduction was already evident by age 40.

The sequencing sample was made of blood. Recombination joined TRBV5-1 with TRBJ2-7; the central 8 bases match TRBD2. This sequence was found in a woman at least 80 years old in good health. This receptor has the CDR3 CASSWETGGLTNEQYF. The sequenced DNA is TGCGCCAGCAGCTGGGAGACGGGGGGGCTCACTAATGAGCAGTACTTC.